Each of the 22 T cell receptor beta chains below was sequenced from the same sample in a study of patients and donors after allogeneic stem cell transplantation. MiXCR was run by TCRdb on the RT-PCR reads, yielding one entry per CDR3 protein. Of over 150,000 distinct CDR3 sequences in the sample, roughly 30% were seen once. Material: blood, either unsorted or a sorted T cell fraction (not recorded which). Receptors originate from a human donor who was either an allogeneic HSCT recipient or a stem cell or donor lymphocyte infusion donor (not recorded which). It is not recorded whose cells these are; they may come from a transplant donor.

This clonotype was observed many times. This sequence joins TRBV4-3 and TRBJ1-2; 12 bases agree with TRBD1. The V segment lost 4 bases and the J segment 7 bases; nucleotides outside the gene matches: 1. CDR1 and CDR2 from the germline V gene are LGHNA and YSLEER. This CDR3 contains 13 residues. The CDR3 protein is CASSRDRGLGYTF. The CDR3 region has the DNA TGCGCCAGCAGCCGGGACAGGGGGCTTGGCTACACCTTC.

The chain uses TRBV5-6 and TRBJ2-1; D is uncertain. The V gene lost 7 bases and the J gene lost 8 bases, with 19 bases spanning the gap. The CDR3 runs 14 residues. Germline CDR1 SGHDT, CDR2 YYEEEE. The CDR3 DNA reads TGTGCCAGCGTCCGTCTTAGTTTATTGGATGAGCAGTTCTTC. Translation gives CASVRLSLLDEQFF.

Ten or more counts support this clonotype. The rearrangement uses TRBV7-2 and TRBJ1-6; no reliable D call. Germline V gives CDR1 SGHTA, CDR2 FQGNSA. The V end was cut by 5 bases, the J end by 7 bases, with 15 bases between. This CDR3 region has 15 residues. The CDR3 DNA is TGTGCCAGCAGCGGAGGGCAGGTGGCAAATTCACCCCTCCACTTT. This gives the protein CASSGGQVANSPLHF. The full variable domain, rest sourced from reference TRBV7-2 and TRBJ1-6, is GAGVSQSPSNKVTEKGKDVELRCDPISGHTALYWYRQSLGQGLEFLIYFQGNSAPDKSGLPSDRFSAERTGGSVSTLTIQRTQQEDSAVYLCASSGGQVANSPLHFGNGTRLTVT.

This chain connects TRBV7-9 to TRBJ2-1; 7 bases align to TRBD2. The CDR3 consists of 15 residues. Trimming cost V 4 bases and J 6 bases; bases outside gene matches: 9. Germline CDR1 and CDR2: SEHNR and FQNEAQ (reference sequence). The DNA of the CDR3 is TGTGCCAGCAGCTGGCAAGGAGCTAGCGGCAATGAGCAGTTCTTC. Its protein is CASSWQGASGNEQFF.

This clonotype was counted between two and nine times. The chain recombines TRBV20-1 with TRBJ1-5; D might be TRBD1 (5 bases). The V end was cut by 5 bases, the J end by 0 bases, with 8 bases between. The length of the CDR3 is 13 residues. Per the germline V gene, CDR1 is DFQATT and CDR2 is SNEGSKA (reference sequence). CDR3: CSAAGDSNQPQHF. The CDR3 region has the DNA TGCAGTGCTGCGGGGGATAGCAATCAGCCCCAGCATTTT.

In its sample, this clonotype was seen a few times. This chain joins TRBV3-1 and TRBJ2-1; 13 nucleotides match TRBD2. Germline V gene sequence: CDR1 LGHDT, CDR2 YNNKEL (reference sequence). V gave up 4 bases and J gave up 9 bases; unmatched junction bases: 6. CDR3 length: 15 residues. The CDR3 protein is CASSLGTSGTVEQFF. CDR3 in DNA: TGTGCCAGCAGCCTAGGGACTAGCGGGACGGTTGAGCAGTTCTTC.

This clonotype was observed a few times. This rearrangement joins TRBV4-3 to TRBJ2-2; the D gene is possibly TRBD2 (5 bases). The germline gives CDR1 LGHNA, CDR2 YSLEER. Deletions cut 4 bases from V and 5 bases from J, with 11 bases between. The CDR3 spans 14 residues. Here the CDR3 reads CASSLGLWTGELFF. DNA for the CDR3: TGCGCCAGCAGCCTTGGACTTTGGACCGGGGAGCTGTTTTTT.

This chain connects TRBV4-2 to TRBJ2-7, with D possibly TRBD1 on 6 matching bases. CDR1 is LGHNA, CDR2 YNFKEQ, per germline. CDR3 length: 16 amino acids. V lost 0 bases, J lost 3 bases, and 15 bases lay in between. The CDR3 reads CASSQDQPGHLYEQYF. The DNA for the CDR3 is TGTGCCAGCAGCCAAGACCAGCCGGGACATCTCTACGAGCAGTACTTC.

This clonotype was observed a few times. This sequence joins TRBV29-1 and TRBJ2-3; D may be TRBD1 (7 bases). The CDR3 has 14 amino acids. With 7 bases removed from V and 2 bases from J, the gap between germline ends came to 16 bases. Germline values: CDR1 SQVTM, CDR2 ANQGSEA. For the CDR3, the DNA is TGCAGCGCCCCTACAGGGGAGGTCACAGATACGCAGTATTTT. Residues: CSAPTGEVTDTQYF.

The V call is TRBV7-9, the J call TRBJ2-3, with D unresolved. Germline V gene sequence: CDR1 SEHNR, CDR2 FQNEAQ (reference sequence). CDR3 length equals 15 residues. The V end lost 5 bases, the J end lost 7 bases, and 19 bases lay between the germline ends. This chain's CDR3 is CASSPYEVALNTQYF. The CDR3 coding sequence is TGTGCCAGCAGCCCGTATGAGGTGGCCCTTAATACGCAGTATTTT.

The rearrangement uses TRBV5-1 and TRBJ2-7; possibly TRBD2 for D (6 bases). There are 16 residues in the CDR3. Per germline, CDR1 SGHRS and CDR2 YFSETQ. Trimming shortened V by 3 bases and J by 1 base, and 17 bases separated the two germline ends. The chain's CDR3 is CASSSLSGSGSYEQYF. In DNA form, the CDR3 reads TGCGCCAGCAGCTCCCTTAGTGGTAGCGGATCCTACGAGCAGTACTTC.

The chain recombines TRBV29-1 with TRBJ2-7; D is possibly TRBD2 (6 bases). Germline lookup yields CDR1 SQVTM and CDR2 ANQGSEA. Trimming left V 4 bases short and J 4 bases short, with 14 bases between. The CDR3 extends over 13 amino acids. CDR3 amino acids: CSVGSGLLYEQYF. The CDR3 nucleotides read TGCAGCGTTGGGTCGGGACTCTTATACGAGCAGTACTTC.

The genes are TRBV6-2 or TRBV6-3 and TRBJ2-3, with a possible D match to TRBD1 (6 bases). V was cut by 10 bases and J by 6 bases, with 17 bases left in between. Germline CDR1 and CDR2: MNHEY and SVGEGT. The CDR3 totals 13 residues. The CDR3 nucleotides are TGTGCCACCTCACAGGGATTGTTTGATACGCAGTATTTT. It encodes CATSQGLFDTQYF.

The CDR3 spells CASKVPGSYEQYF. Here the CDR3 DNA reads TGCGCCAGCAAGGTCCCGGGCTCCTACGAGCAGTACTTC. This chain connects TRBV5-1 to TRBJ2-7; no clear D. Per the germline V gene, CDR1 is SGHRS and CDR2 is YFSETQ. There are 13 residues in the CDR3. V lost 6 bases and J lost 0, with 10 bases in between.

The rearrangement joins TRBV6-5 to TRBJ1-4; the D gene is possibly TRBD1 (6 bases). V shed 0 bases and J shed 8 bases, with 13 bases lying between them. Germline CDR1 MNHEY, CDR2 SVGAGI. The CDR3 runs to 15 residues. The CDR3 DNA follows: TGTGCCAGCAGTTACTCGTCGGCAGGGGAAGAAAAACTGTTTTTT. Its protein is CASSYSSAGEEKLFF.

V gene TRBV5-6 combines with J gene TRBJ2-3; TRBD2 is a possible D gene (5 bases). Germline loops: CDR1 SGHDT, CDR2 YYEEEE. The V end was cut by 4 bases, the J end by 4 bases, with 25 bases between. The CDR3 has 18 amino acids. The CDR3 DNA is TGTGCCAGCAGCCCACCAGCCCATTTTTGGCGGGCGTCAGATACGCAGTATTTT. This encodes CASSPPAHFWRASDTQYF. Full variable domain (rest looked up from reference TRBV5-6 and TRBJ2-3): DAGVTQSPTHLIKTRGQQVTLRCSPKSGHDTVSWYQQALGQGPQFIFQYYEEEERQRGNFPDRFSGHQFPNYSSELNVNALLLGDSALYLCASSPPAHFWRASDTQYFGPGTRLTVL.

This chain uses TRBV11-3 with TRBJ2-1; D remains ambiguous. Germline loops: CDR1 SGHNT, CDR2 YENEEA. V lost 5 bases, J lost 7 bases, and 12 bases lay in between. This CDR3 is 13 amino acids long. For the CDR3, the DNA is TGTGCCAGCAGCGTTTCGGCGCTTAATGAGCAGTTCTTC. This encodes CASSVSALNEQFF.

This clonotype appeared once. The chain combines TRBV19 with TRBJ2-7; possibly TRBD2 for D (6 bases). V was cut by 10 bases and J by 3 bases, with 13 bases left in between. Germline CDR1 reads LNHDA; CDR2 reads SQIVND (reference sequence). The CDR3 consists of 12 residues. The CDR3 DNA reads TGTGCCACGGGACTCGGCGACTACGAGCAGTACTTC. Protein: CATGLGDYEQYF.

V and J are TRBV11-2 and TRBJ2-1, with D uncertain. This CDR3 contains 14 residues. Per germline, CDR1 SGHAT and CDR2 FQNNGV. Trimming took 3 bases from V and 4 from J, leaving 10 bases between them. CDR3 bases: TGTGCCAGCAGCTTGGGCAGTATATACAATGAGCAGTTCTTC. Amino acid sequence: CASSLGSIYNEQFF.

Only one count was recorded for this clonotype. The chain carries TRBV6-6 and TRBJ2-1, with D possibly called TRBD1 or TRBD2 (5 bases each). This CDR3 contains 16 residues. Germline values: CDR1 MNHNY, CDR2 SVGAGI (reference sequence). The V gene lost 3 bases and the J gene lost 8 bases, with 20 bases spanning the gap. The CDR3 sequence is CASSYLRDPAWDEQFF. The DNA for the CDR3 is TGTGCCAGCAGTTATTTGAGGGACCCCGCGTGGGATGAGCAGTTCTTC.

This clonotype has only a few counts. CDR3 loop: CASSPAGQFF. In DNA, the CDR3 is TGTGCCAGCAGCCCGGCCGGGCAGTTCTTC. The chain couples TRBV7-3 to TRBJ2-1; D call uncertain. There are 10 residues in the CDR3. CDR1 is SGHTA and CDR2 is FQGTGA in the germline V gene. V was pared by 5 bases and J by 12 bases, with 8 bases between.

The CDR3 sequence: CASLAGDGDTQYF. The CDR3 DNA reads TGTGCCAGTCTAGCGGGAGATGGAGATACGCAGTATTTT. The chain recombines TRBV12-3 or TRBV12-4 with TRBJ2-3; 10 bases match TRBD2. V lost 9 bases and J lost 5; bases outside the gene matches: 5. The CDR3 has 13 amino acids.